Below, one T cell receptor beta chain is given with its context. The sample originates from a study of blood T cell repertoires in COVID-19. Turning to the study itself: Nucleic acid was either cDNA or gDNA, and it came from T cells, B-cell-depleted T cells, or PBMCs.

The table came from immunoSEQ multiplex PCR; TCRdb's copy has only in-frame clones and leaves some out. This sample has approximately 270,000 clones; around 85% occur once, and the top ten carry roughly 4%. This CDR3 contains 15 residues. V dropped 1 base and J dropped 5 bases, with 15 bases sitting between them. The germline gives CDR1 GTSNPN, CDR2 SVGIG (reference sequence). The study counted Cohort 3 donors as recovered given two negative PCRs, clearance, or symptom resolution. The V gene is TRBV30, the J gene TRBJ1-5; D not resolved. What was sequenced was PBMCs or T cells enriched from blood (not recorded which). The TCR originated in a woman in her 30s who had recovered from COVID-19. CDR3 in DNA: TGTGCCTGGAGTGAGGGTTCGGGGAGGGATCAGCCCCAGCATTTT. Translated: CAWSEGSGRDQPQHF. Looking up the rest from reference TRBV30 and TRBJ1-5 gives the full variable domain: SQTIHQWPATLVQPVGSPLSLECTVEGTSNPNLYWYRQAAGRGLQLLFYSVGIGQISSEVPQNLSASRPQDRQFILSSKKLLLSDSGFYLCAWSEGSGRDQPQHFGDGTRLSIL.